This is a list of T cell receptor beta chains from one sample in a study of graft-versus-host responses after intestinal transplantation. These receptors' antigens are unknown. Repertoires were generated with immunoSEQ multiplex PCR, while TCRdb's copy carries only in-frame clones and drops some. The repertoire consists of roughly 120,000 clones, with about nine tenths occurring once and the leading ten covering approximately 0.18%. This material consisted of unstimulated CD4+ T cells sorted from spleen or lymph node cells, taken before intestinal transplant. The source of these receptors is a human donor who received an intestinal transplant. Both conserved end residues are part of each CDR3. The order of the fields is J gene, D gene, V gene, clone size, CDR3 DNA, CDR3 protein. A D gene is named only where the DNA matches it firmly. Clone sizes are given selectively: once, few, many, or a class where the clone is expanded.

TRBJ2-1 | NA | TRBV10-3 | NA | TGTGCCATCAGTGCGGCTGCGGGTAATGAGCAGTTCTTC | CAISAAAGNEQFF
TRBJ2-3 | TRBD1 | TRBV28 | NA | TGTGCCAGCAGTCCACTGACCGGGACAGGGGACAGAGGTACGCAGTATTTT | CASSPLTGTGDRGTQYF
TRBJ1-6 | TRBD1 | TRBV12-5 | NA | TGTGCTAGTGGTTTGTCCCCAGGGGGCAATTCACCCCTCCACTTT | CASGLSPGGNSPLHF
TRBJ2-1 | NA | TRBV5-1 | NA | TGCGCCAGCAGCTGGAGGGGTTCCGGGACCATCTACAATGAGCAGTTCTTC | CASSWRGSGTIYNEQFF
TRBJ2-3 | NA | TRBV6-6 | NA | TGTGCCAGCAGCTCCGGACAGACCCGCACAGATACGCAGTATTTT | CASSSGQTRTDTQYF
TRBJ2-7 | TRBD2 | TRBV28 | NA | TGTGCCAGCAGTCCCGGACTAGCGGGACCCTACGAGCAGTACTTC | CASSPGLAGPYEQYF
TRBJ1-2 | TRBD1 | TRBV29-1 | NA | TGCAGCGTTGCCAGCCCAGGGGGAAATGGCTACACCTTC | CSVASPGGNGYTF
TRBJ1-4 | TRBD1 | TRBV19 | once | TGTGCCAGTAGAGGGGGCGGCGGACAGGGTTGGCGCACTAATGAAAAACTGTTTTTT | CASRGGGGQGWRTNEKLFF
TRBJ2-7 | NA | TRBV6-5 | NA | TGTGCCAGCAGTTACTCGCGCGGGCCTGGCGAGCAGTACTTC | CASSYSRGPGEQYF
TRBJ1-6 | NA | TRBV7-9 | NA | TGTGCCAGCAGCTTAGCGGCGGTCTATAATTCACCCCTCCACTTT | CASSLAAVYNSPLHF
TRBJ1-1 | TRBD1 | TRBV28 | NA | TGTGCCAGCAGCTCTCTCGGAGGGGGCGCTTTTGACACTGAAGCTTTCTTT | CASSSLGGGAFDTEAFF
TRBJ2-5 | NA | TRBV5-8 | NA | TGTGCCAGCAGCTTGGCCCCGGAGACCCAGTACTTC | CASSLAPETQYF
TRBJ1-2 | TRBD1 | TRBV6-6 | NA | TGTGCCAGCAGTTACCGGGACAGAAGTAACTATGGCTACACCTTC | CASSYRDRSNYGYTF
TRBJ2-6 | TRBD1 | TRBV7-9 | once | TGTGCCAGCAGCCCCCACCGGGACAGGGGAAGCTCTGGGGCCAACGTCCTGACTTTC | CASSPHRDRGSSGANVLTF
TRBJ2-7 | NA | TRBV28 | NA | TGTGCCAGCAGACCTAACAGGGTCACCTACGAGCAGTACTTC | CASRPNRVTYEQYF
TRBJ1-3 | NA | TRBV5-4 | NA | TGTGCCAGCAGCTTGGGCGGGAGCTCTGGAAACACCATATATTTT | CASSLGGSSGNTIYF
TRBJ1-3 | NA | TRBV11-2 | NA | TGTGCCAGCAGCGGCCGCCCTGGAAACACCATATATTTT | CASSGRPGNTIYF
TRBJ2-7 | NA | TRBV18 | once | TGTGCCAGCTCACCAGGCGACAGCAGCCTCTACGAGCAGTACTTC | CASSPGDSSLYEQYF
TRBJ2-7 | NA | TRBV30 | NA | TGTGCCTGGAGTGCCCTGGGGAGAACCTCCTACGAGCAGTACTTC | CAWSALGRTSYEQYF
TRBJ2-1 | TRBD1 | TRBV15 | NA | TGTGCTTCTGGGGGGGGACAGGGGACCTACAATGAGCAGTTCTTC | CASGGGQGTYNEQFF
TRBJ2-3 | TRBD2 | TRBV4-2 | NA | TGTGCCAGCAGCCAAGAGCGGGGGTACACAGATACGCAGTATTTT | CASSQERGYTDTQYF
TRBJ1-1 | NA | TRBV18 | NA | TGTGCCAGCTCACCACCTATAGGGGATGGGAACACTGAAGCTTTCTTT | CASSPPIGDGNTEAFF
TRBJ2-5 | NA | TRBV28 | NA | TGTGCCAGCACCCCGTATCGCGGGACGCTACAAGAGACCCAGTACTTC | CASTPYRGTLQETQYF
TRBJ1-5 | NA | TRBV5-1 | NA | TGCGCCAGCAGCCCGAACCTCGGGGGGGGTCAGCCCCAGCATTTT | CASSPNLGGGQPQHF
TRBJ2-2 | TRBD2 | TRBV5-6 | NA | TGTGCCAGCAGCGGCTTACTAGCGGGGGGGCCTCGGGGCGGGGAGCTGTTTTTT | CASSGLLAGGPRGGELFF
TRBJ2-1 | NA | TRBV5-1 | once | TGCGCCAGCAGCTTGGCCGGGAGTTTCTACAATGAGCAGTTCTTC | CASSLAGSFYNEQFF
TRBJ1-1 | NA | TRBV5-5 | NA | TGTGCCAGCAGCTTAGACCCGAGGGACACTGAAGCTTTCTTT | CASSLDPRDTEAFF
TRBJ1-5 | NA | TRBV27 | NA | TGTGCCAGCGGAGCAGGGGCACATCAGCCCCAGCATTTT | CASGAGAHQPQHF
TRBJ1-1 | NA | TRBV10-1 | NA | TGCGCCAGCAGTGATTCCCGGACAATCGGGACTGAAGCTTTCTTT | CASSDSRTIGTEAFF
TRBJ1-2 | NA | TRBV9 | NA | TGTGCCAGCAGCGTAGGCACAGGTGGCTACACCTTC | CASSVGTGGYTF
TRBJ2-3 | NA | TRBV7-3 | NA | TGTGCCAGCAGCCCAGGACCCGGTAGCGGTCCAAGCACAGATACGCAGTATTTT | CASSPGPGSGPSTDTQYF
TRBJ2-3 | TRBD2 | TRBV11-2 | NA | TGTGCCAGCAGCGGACCGGGACTAGCGCTAGATACGCAGTATTTT | CASSGPGLALDTQYF
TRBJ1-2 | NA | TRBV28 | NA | TGTGCCAGCAGTTTATCCGGCAGGCGGAGGGGTGGCTACACCTTC | CASSLSGRRRGGYTF
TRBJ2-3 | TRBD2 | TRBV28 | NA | TGTGCCAGCAGTTTAATTTGGCTAGCGGGACGCACAGATACGCAGTATTTT | CASSLIWLAGRTDTQYF
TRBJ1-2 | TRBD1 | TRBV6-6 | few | TGTGCCAGCAGTCAGGGGGGCTTGCCCTATGGCTACACCTTC | CASSQGGLPYGYTF
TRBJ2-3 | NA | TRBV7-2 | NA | TGTGCCAGCAGCTTATACATAGATACGCAGTATTTT | CASSLYIDTQYF
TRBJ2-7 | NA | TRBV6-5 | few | TGTGCCAGCAGCCAACAGATTCCCAACTCCTACGAGCAGTACTTC | CASSQQIPNSYEQYF